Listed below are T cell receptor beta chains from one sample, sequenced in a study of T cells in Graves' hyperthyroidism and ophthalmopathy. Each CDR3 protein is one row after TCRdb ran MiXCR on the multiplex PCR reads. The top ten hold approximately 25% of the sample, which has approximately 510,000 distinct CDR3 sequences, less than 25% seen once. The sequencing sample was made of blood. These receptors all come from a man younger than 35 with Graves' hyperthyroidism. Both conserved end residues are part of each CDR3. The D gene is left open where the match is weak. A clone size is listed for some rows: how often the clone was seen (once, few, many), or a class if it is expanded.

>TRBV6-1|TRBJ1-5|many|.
CASKGGISNQPQHF
TGTGCCAGCAAGGGGGGGATTAGCAATCAGCCCCAGCATTTT
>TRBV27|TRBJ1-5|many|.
CASGGFNQPQHF
TGTGCCTCCGGAGGGTTCAATCAGCCCCAGCATTTT
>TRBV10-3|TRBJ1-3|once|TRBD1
CATLTSTGGSLGNTIYF
TGTGCCACCCTTACTTCCACAGGGGGCTCACTTGGAAACACCATATATTTT
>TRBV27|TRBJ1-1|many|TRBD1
CASSLDRAVNTEAFF
TGTGCCAGCAGTCTCGACAGGGCTGTGAACACTGAAGCTTTCTTT
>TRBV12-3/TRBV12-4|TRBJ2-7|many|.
CASSPGLRYEQYF
TGTGCCAGCAGTCCCGGGCTGCGCTACGAGCAGTACTTC
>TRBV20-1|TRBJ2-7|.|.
CSAQPKGLNHEQYF
TGCAGTGCCCAGCCTAAGGGACTTAACCACGAGCAGTACTTC
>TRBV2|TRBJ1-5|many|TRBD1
CASIEDRPGYQPQHF
TGTGCCAGCATCGAGGACAGGCCCGGGTATCAGCCCCAGCATTTT
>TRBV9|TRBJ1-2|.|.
CASSVYGAYGYTF
TGTGCCAGCAGCGTGTACGGGGCTTATGGCTACACCTTC
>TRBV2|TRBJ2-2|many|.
CASTPPPQVDTGELFF
TGTGCCAGCACTCCCCCCCCCCAAGTAGACACCGGGGAGCTGTTTTTT
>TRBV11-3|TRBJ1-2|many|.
CASSLDGEGDGYTF
TGTGCCAGCAGCTTAGACGGGGAGGGAGATGGCTACACCTTC
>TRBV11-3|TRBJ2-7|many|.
CASSLAPPAYEQYF
TGTGCCAGCAGCTTAGCTCCGCCAGCCTACGAGCAGTACTTC
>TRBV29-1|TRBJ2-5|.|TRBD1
CSVERDSSQETQYF
TGCAGCGTTGAGAGGGACAGTAGCCAAGAGACCCAGTACTTC
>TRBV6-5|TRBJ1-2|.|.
CASSYSRGYTF
TGTGCCAGCAGTTACTCACGAGGCTACACCTTC
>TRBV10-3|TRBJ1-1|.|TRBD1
CAIRGDRNTEAFF
TGTGCCATCAGGGGGGACAGGAACACTGAAGCTTTCTTT
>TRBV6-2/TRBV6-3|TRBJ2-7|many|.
CASSIERHQYF
TGTGCCAGCAGTATCGAGCGCCACCAGTACTTC
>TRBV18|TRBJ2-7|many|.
CASSPTSTYEQYF
TGTGCCAGCTCACCAACAAGTACCTACGAGCAGTACTTC
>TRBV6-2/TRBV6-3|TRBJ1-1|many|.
CASIGVLNTEAFF
TGTGCCAGCATTGGGGTTTTGAACACTGAAGCTTTCTTT
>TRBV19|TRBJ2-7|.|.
CASSISKGYEQYF
TGTGCCAGTAGTATTTCCAAGGGCTACGAGCAGTACTTC
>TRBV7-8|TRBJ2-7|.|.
CASSGLSSSYEQYF
TGTGCCAGCAGCGGGCTCTCGAGCTCCTACGAGCAGTACTTC
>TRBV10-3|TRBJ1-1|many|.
CAISEGGEAEAFF
TGTGCCATCAGTGAAGGAGGTGAGGCTGAAGCTTTCTTT